The 21 T cell receptor beta chains reported below all come from one sample, sequenced in a study of shared clonotypes between healthy human individuals. TCRdb's copy holds only in-frame clones and misses some; the assay was immunoSEQ multiplex PCR. The sample consists of around 700,000 clones, around 72% of them appearing once. Sequencing was performed on memory CD4+ T cells sorted from blood. Regarding subset: CD45RA-negative fraction. All receptors come from a woman aged 30 to 39 in good health.

The chain combines TRBV5-1 with TRBJ2-7; 9 positions match TRBD1. The CDR3 covers 14 residues. Germline V gives CDR1 SGHRS, CDR2 YFSETQ. The V segment lost 3 bases and the J segment 6 bases; nucleotides outside the gene matches: 7. DNA of the CDR3: TGCGCCAGCAGCTCCGGGGACAGGGTTAGCGAGCAGTACTTC. This translates into CASSSGDRVSEQYF.

Details on this clone: This sample includes further DNA sequences coding for the same CDR3. The chain's CDR3 is CASSLTNYEQYF. The CDR3 nucleotides are TGCGCCAGCAGCTTGACCAACTACGAGCAGTACTTC. The chain has TRBV5-1 and TRBJ2-7; the D is unclear. Trimming took off 1 base at V and 3 bases at J, with 5 bases between the two ends. Germline V CDR1 and CDR2: SGHRS, YFSETQ. The CDR3 consists of 12 residues.

This clone was counted a few times. This rearrangement joins TRBV7-9 to TRBJ2-2; 7 bases match TRBD1. J lost 1 base, V lost 11 bases, and 10 bases had no gene match. Per the germline V gene, CDR1 is SEHNR and CDR2 is FQNEAQ (reference sequence). The CDR3 covers 15 residues. CDR3: CAGRSGGLNTGELFF. The CDR3 DNA reads TGTGCCGGACGATCAGGGGGATTGAACACCGGGGAGCTGTTTTTT.

The V call is TRBV2, the J call TRBJ1-4, with D maybe TRBD1 (5 bases). The CDR3 has 15 residues. Trimming took off 6 bases at V and 3 bases at J, with 14 bases between the two ends. CDR1 is SNHLY and CDR2 is FYNNEI in the germline V gene. DNA for the CDR3: TGTGCCAGCAGCGACGGGACGGATTCTAATGAAAAACTGTTTTTT. Translating gives CASSDGTDSNEKLFF.

This rearrangement joins TRBV6-1 to TRBJ1-5; D not resolved. Germline CDR1 and CDR2: MNHNS and SASEGT. The CDR3 loop spans 14 amino acids. V shed 3 bases and J shed 6 bases, with 12 bases lying between them. In DNA, the CDR3 is TGTGCCAGCAGTGAGGTGGCCCGAGGTCAGCCCCAGCATTTT. This encodes CASSEVARGQPQHF.

J is TRBJ2-1 and V is TRBV28, with 10 bases fitting TRBD2. The germline V gene has CDR1 MDHEN and CDR2 SYDVKM. This CDR3 is 16 amino acids long. The V gene end was trimmed by 4 bases and the J gene end by 4 bases; junction bases not matched to a gene: 7. The CDR3 DNA reads TGTGCCAGCAGTTCCCCCCTAGCGGGGGCATACAATGAGCAGTTCTTC. Encoded protein: CASSSPLAGAYNEQFF.

J is TRBJ2-5 and V is TRBV7-8, with D unclear. The germline gives CDR1 SGHVS, CDR2 FQNEAQ. Trimming stripped 2 bases from V and 5 bases from J, with 18 bases between. The CDR3 covers 16 residues. CDR3 bases: TGTGCCAGCAGCTTACCCCCTATCCCAACCTGGGAGACCCAGTACTTC. Translating it yields CASSLPPIPTWETQYF.

The V call is TRBV7-9, the J call TRBJ1-4, with unresolved D. The CDR3 is 14 residues long. Germline V CDR1 and CDR2: SEHNR, FQNEAQ (reference sequence). V was shortened by 5 bases and J by 4 bases, with 11 bases between the two germline ends. The CDR3 spells CASSQEALNEKLFF. CDR3 coding DNA: TGTGCCAGCAGCCAGGAGGCCCTTAATGAAAAACTGTTTTTT.

The V gene is TRBV10-3, the J gene TRBJ1-2; unclear D gene. From germline, CDR1 is ENHRY and CDR2 SYGVKD. CDR3 length: 12 residues. V was trimmed by 3 bases and J by 6 bases, leaving 8 bases between them. CDR3 coding DNA: TGTGCCATCAGTGACATAATGGATGGCTACACCTTC. Translated, it gives CAISDIMDGYTF.

The chain combines TRBV29-1 with TRBJ2-6; D gene uncertain. There are 14 residues in the CDR3. The ends were cut back, 7 bases at V and 1 base at J, with 11 bases in the middle. The germline gives CDR1 SQVTM, CDR2 ANQGSEA. In DNA, the CDR3 is TGCAGCGCTACGGAATCGTCTGGGGCCAACGTCCTGACTTTC. It codes for CSATESSGANVLTF.

This clone was seen just once. The gene calls are TRBV4-2 and TRBJ2-1; possibly TRBD1 or TRBD2 for D (5 bases each). The CDR3 runs to 14 residues. The germline V and J ends were trimmed by 4 bases and 0 bases, with 7 bases remaining between them. CDR1 and CDR2 from the germline V gene are LGHNA and YNFKEQ. The chain's CDR3 is CASSRGYSYNEQFF. In nucleotides, the CDR3 is TGTGCCAGCAGCCGGGGGTACTCCTACAATGAGCAGTTCTTC.

The genes are TRBV7-8 and TRBJ1-1, with a possible D match to TRBD1 (5 bases). The germline V gene encodes CDR1 SGHVS and CDR2 FQNEAQ. The V gene lost 0 bases and the J gene lost 1 base, with 15 bases spanning the gap. This CDR3 is built from 17 residues. The CDR3 protein is CASSLAPSEGPNTEAFF. The CDR3 DNA follows: TGTGCCAGCAGCTTAGCCCCAAGTGAGGGGCCGAACACTGAAGCTTTCTTT. The whole variable domain, remainder taken from reference TRBV7-8 and TRBJ1-1, is GAGVSQSPRYKVAKRGQDVALRCDPISGHVSLFWYQQALGQGPEFLTYFQNEAQLDKSGLPSDRFFAERPEGSVSTLKIQRTQQEDSAVYLCASSLAPSEGPNTEAFFGQGTRLTVV.

The chain employs TRBV30 and TRBJ2-1, with a possible D match to TRBD2 (6 bases). Between the trimmed V and J ends, which lost 0 bases and 1 base, there was a span of 7 bases. Germline lookup yields CDR1 GTSNPN and CDR2 SVGIG (reference sequence). There are 14 residues in the CDR3. CDR3 sequence (DNA): TGTGCCTGGAGTGTGGGGGGATCCTACAATGAGCAGTTCTTC. Protein product: CAWSVGGSYNEQFF.

This chain connects TRBV28 to TRBJ1-5, with D unresolved. From germline, CDR1 is MDHEN and CDR2 SYDVKM. Trimming shortened V by 4 bases and J by 6 bases, and 10 bases separated the two germline ends. This CDR3 has 13 residues. CDR3 region: CASSSGAGQPQHF. The CDR3 nucleotides are TGTGCCAGCAGTTCGGGAGCGGGTCAGCCCCAGCATTTT.

This clone was picked up many times. The J gene is TRBJ2-7, the V gene TRBV21-1; TRBD1 is the table's D call, not checked against the DNA. TRBV21-1 is tagged as a pseudogene. The CDR3 has 15 residues. CDR3 coding DNA: TGTGCCAGCAGCAAAGACGGACAGGACTCGAGCGAGCAGTACTTC. Residues: CASSKDGQDSSEQYF.

This rearrangement joins TRBV18 to TRBJ2-5; D uncertain. The CDR3 has 16 amino acids. The germline gives CDR1 KGHSH, CDR2 LQKENI. Trimming pared 4 bases from V and 2 bases from J, leaving 17 bases between. CDR3 coding DNA: TGTGCCAGCTCACGGATTAAGGGCGATATTCAAGAGACCCAGTACTTC. Amino acid sequence: CASSRIKGDIQETQYF.

The J gene is TRBJ2-7, the V gene TRBV7-8; 14 nucleotides match TRBD2. Germline V gene data show CDR1 as SGHVS and CDR2 as FQNEAQ. This CDR3 spans 15 amino acids. V gave up 7 bases and J gave up 3 bases; unmatched junction bases: 5. The CDR3 sequence: CASIGGTSGSYEQYF. In DNA form, the CDR3 reads TGTGCCAGCATCGGCGGGACTAGCGGGAGCTACGAGCAGTACTTC.

As DNA, the CDR3 is TGTGCCAGCAGTTGGTCTAGCGGGAGGGCCACTACAGATACGCAGTATTTT. Amino acids: CASSWSSGRATTDTQYF. V is TRBV27 and J is TRBJ2-3; 12 bases fit TRBD2. The J segment lost 3 bases and the V segment lost 4 bases, leaving 8 bases of the junction unmatched. Looked up from germline, CDR1 is MNHEY and CDR2 is SMNVEV (reference sequence). The CDR3 runs 17 residues.

This chain uses TRBV4-2 with TRBJ2-5, with a tentative D call TRBD2 (6 bases). Germline lookup yields CDR1 LGHNA and CDR2 YNFKEQ. The V end lost 0 bases, the J end lost 4 bases, and 12 bases lay between the germline ends. CDR3 length: 15 amino acids. The CDR3 loop reads CASSQESGRGETQYF. The CDR3 DNA is TGTGCCAGCAGCCAAGAGAGCGGGCGGGGAGAGACCCAGTACTTC.

V usage is TRBV6-5 and J usage is TRBJ2-1; D may be TRBD1 or TRBD2 (5 bases each). Trimming cost V 2 bases and J 15 bases, with 17 bases left between them. Germline-derived CDR1 and CDR2 are MNHEY and SVGAGI. The CDR3 has 13 residues. CDR3 nucleotides: TGTGCCAGCAGTTACAGGGACCCGGTACTCTGGTTCTTC. Protein: CASSYRDPVLWFF.

This clone has a handful of counts. The chain carries TRBV27 and TRBJ1-2, with 7 bases matching TRBD1. Trimming took 3 bases from V and 7 from J; bases not matched to a gene: 8. The CDR3 is 14 residues long. Germline V gene lookup returns CDR1 MNHEY and CDR2 SMNVEV (reference sequence). The CDR3, as DNA: TGTGCCAGCAGTTTCTCCGACAGGGTAGGTGGCTACACCTTC. This translates into CASSFSDRVGGYTF.